This T cell receptor beta chain was sequenced for a study of cytomegalovirus exposure and HLA in healthy donors. Study at large: Unique TCRs from HLA-typed donors, 85 million to 100 million of them, were held in an early data release.

Trimming stripped 1 base from V and 5 bases from J, with 5 bases between. Germline-derived CDR1 and CDR2 are LNHNV and YYDKDF (reference sequence). This CDR3 has 13 residues. Researchers ran the PCR with 60 Vbeta and 13 Jbeta primers. Sequencing was performed with immunoSEQ multiplex PCR; in TCRdb, only in-frame clones are kept and a portion is missing. The table lists tens of thousands of clones, roughly 76% of them singletons. The sequence was obtained from a woman in her thirties in good health and CMV-seronegative. Sample: PBMCs. The chain couples TRBV15 to TRBJ2-2; unclear D gene. The CDR3 protein is CATSRGPTGELFF. In DNA, the CDR3 is TGTGCCACCAGCAGAGGGCCAACCGGGGAGCTGTTTTTT.